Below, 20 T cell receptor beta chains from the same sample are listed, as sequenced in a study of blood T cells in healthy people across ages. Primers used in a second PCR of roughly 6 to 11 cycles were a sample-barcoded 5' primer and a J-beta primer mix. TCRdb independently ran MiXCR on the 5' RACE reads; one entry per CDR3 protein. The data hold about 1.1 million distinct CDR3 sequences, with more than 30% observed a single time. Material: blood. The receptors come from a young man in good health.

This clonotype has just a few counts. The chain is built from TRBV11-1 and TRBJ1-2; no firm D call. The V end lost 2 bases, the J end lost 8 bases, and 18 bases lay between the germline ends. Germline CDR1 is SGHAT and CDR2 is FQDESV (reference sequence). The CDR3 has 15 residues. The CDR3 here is CASSLSAQWNGGYTF. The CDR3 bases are TGTGCCAGCAGCTTATCCGCGCAGTGGAATGGGGGCTACACCTTC. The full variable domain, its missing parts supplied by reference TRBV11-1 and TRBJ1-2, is EAEVAQSPRYKITEKSQAVAFWCDPISGHATLYWYRQILGQGPELLVQFQDESVVDDSQLPKDRFSAERLKGVDSTLKIQPAELGDSAMYLCASSLSAQWNGGYTFGSGTRLTVV.

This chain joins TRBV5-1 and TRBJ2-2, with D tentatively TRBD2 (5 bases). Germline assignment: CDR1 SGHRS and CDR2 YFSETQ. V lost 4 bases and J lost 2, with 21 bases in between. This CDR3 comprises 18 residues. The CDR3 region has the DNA TGCGCCAGCAGCACTGGAGGTTATGTGACGGGAAACACCGGGGAGCTGTTTTTT. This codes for CASSTGGYVTGNTGELFF.

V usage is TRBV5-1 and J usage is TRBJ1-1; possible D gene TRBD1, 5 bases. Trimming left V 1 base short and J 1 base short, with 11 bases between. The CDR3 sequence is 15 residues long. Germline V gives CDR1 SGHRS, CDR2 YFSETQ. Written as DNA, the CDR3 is TGCGCCAGCAGCTTGTATCAGGGCCCGAACACTGAAGCTTTCTTT. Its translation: CASSLYQGPNTEAFF.

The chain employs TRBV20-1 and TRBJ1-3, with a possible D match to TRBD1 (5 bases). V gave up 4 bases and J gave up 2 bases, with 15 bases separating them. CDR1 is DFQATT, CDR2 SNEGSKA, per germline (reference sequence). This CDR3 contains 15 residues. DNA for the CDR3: TGCAGTGCTATAACCACAGGCGTACCTGGAAACACCATATATTTT. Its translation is CSAITTGVPGNTIYF.

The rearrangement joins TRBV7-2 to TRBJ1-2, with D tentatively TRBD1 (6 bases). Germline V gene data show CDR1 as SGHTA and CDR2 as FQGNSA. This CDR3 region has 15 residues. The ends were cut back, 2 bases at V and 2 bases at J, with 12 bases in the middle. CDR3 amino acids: CASSLQGRMNYGYTF. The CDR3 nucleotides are TGTGCCAGCAGCTTACAGGGGAGGATGAACTATGGCTACACCTTC. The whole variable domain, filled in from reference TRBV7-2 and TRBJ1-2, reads GAGVSQSPSNKVTEKGKDVELRCDPISGHTALYWYRQSLGQGLEFLIYFQGNSAPDKSGLPSDRFSAERTGGSVSTLTIQRTQQEDSAVYLCASSLQGRMNYGYTFGSGTRLTVV.

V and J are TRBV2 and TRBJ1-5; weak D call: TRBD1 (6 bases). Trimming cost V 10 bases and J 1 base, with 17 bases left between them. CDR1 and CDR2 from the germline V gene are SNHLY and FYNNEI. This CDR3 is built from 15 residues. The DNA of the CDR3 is TGTGCCACCAGACGGGGGGCTACGAGCAATCAGCCCCAGCATTTT. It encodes CATRRGATSNQPQHF.

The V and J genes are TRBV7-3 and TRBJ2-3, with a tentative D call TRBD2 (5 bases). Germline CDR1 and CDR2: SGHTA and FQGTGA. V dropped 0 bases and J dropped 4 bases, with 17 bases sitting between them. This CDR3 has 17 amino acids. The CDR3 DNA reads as TGTGCCAGCAGCTTAACTGAACTAGGCTCAGGAGCAGATACGCAGTATTTT. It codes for CASSLTELGSGADTQYF.

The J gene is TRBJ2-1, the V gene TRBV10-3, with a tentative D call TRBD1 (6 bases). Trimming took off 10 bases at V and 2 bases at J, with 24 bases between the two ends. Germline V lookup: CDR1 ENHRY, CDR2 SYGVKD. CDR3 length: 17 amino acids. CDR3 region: CATSERGGQGTYNEQFF. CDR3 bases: TGTGCCACGTCGGAGAGAGGCGGGCAGGGGACCTACAATGAGCAGTTCTTC.

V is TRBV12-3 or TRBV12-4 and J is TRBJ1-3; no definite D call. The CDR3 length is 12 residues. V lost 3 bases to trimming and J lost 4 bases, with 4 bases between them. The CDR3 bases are TGTGCCAGCAGTTTGAACGGAAACACCATATATTTT. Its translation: CASSLNGNTIYF.

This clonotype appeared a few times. The CDR3: CASSHSPSVGESGYTF. The CDR3 DNA reads TGTGCCAGCAGCCACTCCCCTAGTGTGGGGGAAAGTGGCTACACCTTC. The chain combines TRBV4-2 with TRBJ1-2; weak D call: TRBD1 (5 bases). The V end lost 3 bases, the J end lost 7 bases, and 21 bases lay between the germline ends. The germline CDR1 and CDR2 sequences are LGHNA and YNFKEQ. This CDR3 has 16 amino acids.

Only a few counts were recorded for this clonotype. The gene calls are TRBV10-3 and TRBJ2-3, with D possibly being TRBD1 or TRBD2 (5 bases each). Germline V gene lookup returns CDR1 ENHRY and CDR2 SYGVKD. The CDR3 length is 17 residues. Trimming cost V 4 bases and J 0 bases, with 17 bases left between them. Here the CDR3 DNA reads TGTGCCATCAGTGCGACGGGACGACACACTAGCACAGATACGCAGTATTTT. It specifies CAISATGRHTSTDTQYF.

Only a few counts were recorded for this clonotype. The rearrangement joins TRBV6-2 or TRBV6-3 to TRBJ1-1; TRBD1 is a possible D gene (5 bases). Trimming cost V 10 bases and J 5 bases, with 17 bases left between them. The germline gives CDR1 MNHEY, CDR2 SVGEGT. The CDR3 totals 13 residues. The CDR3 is CATIREEGTEAFF. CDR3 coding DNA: TGTGCCACCATACGAGAAGAGGGGACTGAAGCTTTCTTT.

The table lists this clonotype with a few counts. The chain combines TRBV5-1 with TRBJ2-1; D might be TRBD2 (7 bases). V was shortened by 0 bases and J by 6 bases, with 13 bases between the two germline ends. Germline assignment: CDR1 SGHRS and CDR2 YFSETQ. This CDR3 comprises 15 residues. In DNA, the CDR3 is TGCGCCAGCAGCTTGGTGGGGGGGCGAGGCAATGAGCAGTTCTTC. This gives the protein CASSLVGGRGNEQFF.

This CDR3 reads CASSQGQGAPYNEQFF. The CDR3 nucleotides read TGCGCCAGCAGCCAAGGTCAGGGGGCCCCCTACAATGAGCAGTTCTTC. The genes are TRBV4-1 and TRBJ2-1; the match to TRBD1 covers 8 bases. The trim removed 1 base at V and 2 bases at J, leaving 4 bases unmatched. This CDR3 has 16 amino acids. The germline V gene has CDR1 MGHRA and CDR2 YSYEKL.

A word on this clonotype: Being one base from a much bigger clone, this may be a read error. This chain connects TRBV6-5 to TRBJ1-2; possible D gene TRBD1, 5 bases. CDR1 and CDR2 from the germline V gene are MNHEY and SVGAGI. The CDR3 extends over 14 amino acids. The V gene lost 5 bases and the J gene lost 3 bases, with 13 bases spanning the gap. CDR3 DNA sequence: TGTGCCAGCAGTGCCTCGGGACGGTACTATGGCTACACCTTC. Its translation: CASSASGRYYGYTF.

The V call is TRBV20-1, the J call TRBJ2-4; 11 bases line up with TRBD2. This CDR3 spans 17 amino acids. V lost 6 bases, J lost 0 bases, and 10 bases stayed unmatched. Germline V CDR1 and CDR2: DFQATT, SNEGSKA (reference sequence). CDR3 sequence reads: CSADTTSGDLAKNIQYF. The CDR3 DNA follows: TGCAGTGCAGATACGACTAGCGGGGATCTAGCCAAAAACATTCAGTACTTC.

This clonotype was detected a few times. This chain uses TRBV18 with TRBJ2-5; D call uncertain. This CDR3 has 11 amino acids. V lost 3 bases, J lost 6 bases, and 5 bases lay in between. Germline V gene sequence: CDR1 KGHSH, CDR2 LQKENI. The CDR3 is CASSPEKTQYF. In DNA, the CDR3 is TGTGCCAGCTCACCCGAGAAGACCCAGTACTTC.

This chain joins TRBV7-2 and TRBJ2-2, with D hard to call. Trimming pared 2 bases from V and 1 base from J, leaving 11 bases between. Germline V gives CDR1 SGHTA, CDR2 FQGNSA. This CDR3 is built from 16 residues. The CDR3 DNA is TGTGCCAGCAGCTTAAGCCGGCCCTTGAACACCGGGGAGCTGTTTTTT. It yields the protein CASSLSRPLNTGELFF.

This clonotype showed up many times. The CDR3 is CASTAQVDSYNEQFF. The CDR3 DNA reads as TGTGCCAGCACCGCCCAGGTCGACTCCTACAATGAGCAGTTCTTC. V gene TRBV12-3 or TRBV12-4 combines with J gene TRBJ2-1; no clear D gene. V was shortened by 7 bases and J by 0 bases, with 13 bases between the two germline ends. The CDR3 runs 15 residues.

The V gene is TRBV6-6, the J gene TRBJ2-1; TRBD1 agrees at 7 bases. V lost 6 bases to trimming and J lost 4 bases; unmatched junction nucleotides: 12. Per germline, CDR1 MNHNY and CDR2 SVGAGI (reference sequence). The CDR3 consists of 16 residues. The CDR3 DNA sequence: TGTGCCAGCAGGGGCCCGGGACAGAGTTATTACAATGAGCAGTTCTTC. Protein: CASRGPGQSYYNEQFF.